These T cell receptor beta chains were read from a single sample in a study of shared clonotypes between healthy human individuals. Only in-frame clones appear in the TCRdb table, and some are missing; sequencing was by immunoSEQ multiplex PCR. The sample consists of 550,000 to 750,000 clones, about 90% of them appearing once. Sequenced material: naive CD8+ T cells sorted from blood. All receptors derive from a man under 40 in good health. The CDR3 runs from the conserved cysteine through the conserved F or W. D genes are given only for firm matches. Clone size is not always given. Where it is, it says once, few, many or a class for expanded clones.

v_call	j_call	clone_size	d_call	cdr3_aa	cdr3_nt
TRBV28	TRBJ2-7	-	-	CASSLELAGDYEQYF	TGTGCCAGCAGTTTAGAGTTGGCAGGGGATTACGAGCAGTACTTC
TRBV7-9	TRBJ1-5	-	TRBD1	CASSPQGAEQPQHF	TGTGCCAGCAGCCCACAGGGGGCAGAGCAGCCCCAGCATTTT
TRBV27	TRBJ2-3	-	TRBD2	CASSVTSVSDTQYF	TGTGCCAGCAGTGTGACTAGCGTCTCCGATACGCAGTATTTT
TRBV5-4	TRBJ2-1	-	TRBD2	CASSLAELADNEQFF	TGTGCCAGCAGCTTGGCTGAACTAGCGGATAATGAGCAGTTCTTC
TRBV5-6	TRBJ1-2	-	-	CASSLGTDPNYGYTF	TGTGCCAGCAGCTTGGGAACGGACCCTAACTATGGCTACACCTTC
TRBV27	TRBJ2-1	-	TRBD2	CASTAGELLHEQFF	TGTGCCAGCACAGCGGGAGAGTTACTCCATGAGCAGTTCTTC
TRBV5-5	TRBJ2-1	-	-	CASSLEFARTRYNEQFF	TGTGCCAGCAGCTTGGAATTTGCCCGGACTCGATACAATGAGCAGTTCTTC
TRBV28	TRBJ2-1	-	TRBD2	CASRSRREFHNEQFF	TGTGCCAGCAGGTCAAGGCGGGAGTTTCACAATGAGCAGTTCTTC
TRBV6-5	TRBJ2-2	-	-	CASSYGAGPTGELFF	TGTGCCAGCAGTTACGGGGCTGGGCCGACCGGGGAGCTGTTTTTT
TRBV10-1	TRBJ1-4	-	-	CASSELRGGESNEKLFF	TGCGCCAGCAGTGAGTTGAGGGGTGGGGAGTCTAATGAAAAACTGTTTTTT
TRBV7-9	TRBJ2-5	once	TRBD1	CASSGQGIETQYF	TGTGCCAGCAGTGGACAGGGTATTGAGACCCAGTACTTC
TRBV18	TRBJ2-1	-	-	CASSLASQLWDEQFF	TGTGCCAGCTCACTAGCAAGCCAGTTGTGGGATGAGCAGTTCTTC
TRBV7-8	TRBJ1-2	-	-	CASSLALRDYYGYTF	TGTGCCAGCAGCTTAGCGTTACGAGATTACTATGGCTACACCTTC
TRBV5-8	TRBJ2-1	-	TRBD2	CASSLGSGSSYNEQFF	TGTGCCAGCAGCTTGGGGAGCGGGAGCTCCTACAATGAGCAGTTCTTC
TRBV27	TRBJ2-2	once	-	CASSDTGELFF	TGTGCCAGCAGTGACACCGGGGAGCTGTTTTTT
TRBV4-1	TRBJ2-2	-	TRBD2	CASSLLPLAGDTGELFF	TGCGCCAGCAGCCTTCTTCCCCTAGCGGGGGACACCGGGGAGCTGTTTTTT
TRBV19	TRBJ2-3	-	-	CASSPTRSTDTQYF	TGTGCCAGTAGTCCCACTAGAAGCACAGATACGCAGTATTTT
TRBV13	TRBJ2-1	-	-	CASSPPYNEQFF	TGTGCCAGCAGCCCCCCTTACAATGAGCAGTTCTTC
TRBV28	TRBJ2-3	-	-	CASSYGALTSDTQYF	TGTGCCAGCTCATATGGGGCATTAACCTCAGATACGCAGTATTTT
TRBV2	TRBJ1-5	-	TRBD1	CASSLGQVPNQPQHF	TGTGCCAGCAGTTTGGGACAGGTTCCCAATCAGCCCCAGCATTTT
TRBV14	TRBJ1-1	-	-	CASSPRQYTEAFF	TGTGCCAGCAGCCCCCGACAGTACACTGAAGCTTTCTTT
TRBV4-2	TRBJ2-1	-	-	CASSPPDGSYNEQFF	TGTGCCAGCAGCCCACCTGATGGCTCCTACAATGAGCAGTTCTTC
TRBV2	TRBJ2-2	-	-	CASSEARGPGELFF	TGTGCCAGCAGTGAAGCAAGAGGGCCCGGGGAGCTGTTTTTT
TRBV10-1	TRBJ2-6	once	-	CASTPSHRSGANVLTF	TGCGCCAGCACCCCTTCGCACCGCTCTGGGGCCAACGTCCTGACTTTC
TRBV4-1	TRBJ2-7	-	-	CASSQVPSTYEQYF	TGCGCCAGCAGCCAAGTGCCCAGTACCTACGAGCAGTACTTC
TRBV5-1	TRBJ1-4	-	TRBD1	CASSLEQGAATNEKLFF	TGCGCCAGCAGCTTGGAACAGGGGGCAGCAACTAATGAAAAACTGTTTTTT
TRBV18	TRBJ2-1	-	-	CASSPPVVGGSYNEQFF	TGTGCCAGCTCACCACCTGTAGTCGGAGGCTCCTACAATGAGCAGTTCTTC
TRBV28	TRBJ1-2	-	-	CASRTRDNYGYTF	TGTGCCAGCAGAACCCGAGATAATTATGGCTACACCTTC
TRBV27	TRBJ2-2	few	TRBD2	CASSLSLSRRLAGVGELFF	TGTGCCAGCAGTTTATCCCTGAGTCGGCGACTAGCGGGAGTCGGGGAGCTGTTTTTT
TRBV5-6	TRBJ2-7	-	-	CASSRPGTDYEQYF	TGTGCCAGCAGCCGCCCCGGGACGGATTACGAGCAGTACTTC
TRBV27	TRBJ2-7	-	-	CASSSRSSFSDEQYF	TGTGCCAGCAGTTCCCGTAGTTCCTTTTCCGACGAGCAGTACTTC